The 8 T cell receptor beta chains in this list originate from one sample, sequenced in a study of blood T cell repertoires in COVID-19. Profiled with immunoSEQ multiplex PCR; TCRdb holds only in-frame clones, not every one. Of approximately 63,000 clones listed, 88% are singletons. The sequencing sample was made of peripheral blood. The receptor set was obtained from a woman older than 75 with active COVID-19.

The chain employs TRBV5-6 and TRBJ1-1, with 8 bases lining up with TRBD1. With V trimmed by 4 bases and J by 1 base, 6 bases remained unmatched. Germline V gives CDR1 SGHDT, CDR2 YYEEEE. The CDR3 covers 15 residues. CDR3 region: CASSSRGRANTEAFF. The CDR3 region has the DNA TGTGCCAGCAGCAGCAGGGGGCGGGCGAACACTGAAGCTTTCTTT.

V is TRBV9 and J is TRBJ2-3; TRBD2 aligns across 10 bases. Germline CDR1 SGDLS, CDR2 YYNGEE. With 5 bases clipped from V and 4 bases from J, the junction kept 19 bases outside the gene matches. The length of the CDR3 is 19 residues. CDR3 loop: CASSPGASGGPFRPDTQYF. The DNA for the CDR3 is TGTGCCAGCAGTCCAGGAGCTAGCGGGGGCCCTTTTCGCCCAGATACGCAGTATTTT.

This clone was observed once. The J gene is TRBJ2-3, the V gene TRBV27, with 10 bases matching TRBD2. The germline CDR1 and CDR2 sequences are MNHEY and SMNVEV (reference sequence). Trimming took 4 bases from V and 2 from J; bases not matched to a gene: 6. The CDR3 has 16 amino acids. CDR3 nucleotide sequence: TGTGCCAGCAGTTACTGGACTAGCGGCCCCACAGATACGCAGTATTTT. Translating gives CASSYWTSGPTDTQYF.

The CDR3 here is CASFLGRDSATGELFF. For the CDR3, the DNA is TGTGCCAGCTTTTTGGGGCGGGACAGCGCGACCGGGGAGCTGTTTTTT. This rearrangement joins TRBV7-9 to TRBJ2-2; D might be TRBD1 (7 bases). The CDR3 contains 16 residues. In germline, CDR1 is SEHNR, CDR2 FQNEAQ (reference sequence). Trimming shortened V by 8 bases and J by 5 bases, and 21 bases separated the two germline ends. The full variable domain, its missing parts supplied by reference TRBV7-9 and TRBJ2-2, is DTGVSQNPRHKITKRGQNVTFRCDPISEHNRLYWYRQTLGQGPEFLTYFQNEAQLEKSRLLSDRFSAERPKGSFSTLEIQRTEQGDSAMYLCASFLGRDSATGELFFGEGSRLTVL.

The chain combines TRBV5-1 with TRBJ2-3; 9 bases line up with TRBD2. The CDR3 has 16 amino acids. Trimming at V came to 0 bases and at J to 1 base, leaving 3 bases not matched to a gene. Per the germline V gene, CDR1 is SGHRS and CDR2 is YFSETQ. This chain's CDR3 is CASSLGIAGGTDTQYF. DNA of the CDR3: TGCGCCAGCAGCTTGGGGATAGCGGGGGGCACAGATACGCAGTATTTT.

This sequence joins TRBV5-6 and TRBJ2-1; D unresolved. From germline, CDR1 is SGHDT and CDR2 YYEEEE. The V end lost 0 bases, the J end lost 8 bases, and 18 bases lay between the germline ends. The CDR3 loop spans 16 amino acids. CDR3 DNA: TGTGCCAGCAGCTTGGGGTCGTGGGCCTTCATGGATGAGCAGTTCTTC. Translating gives CASSLGSWAFMDEQFF.

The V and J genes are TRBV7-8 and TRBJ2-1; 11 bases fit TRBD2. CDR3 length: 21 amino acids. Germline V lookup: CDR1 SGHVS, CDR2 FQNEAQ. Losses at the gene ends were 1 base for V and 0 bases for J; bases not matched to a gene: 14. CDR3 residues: CASSLDPEGLAVTSSYNEQFF. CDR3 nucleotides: TGTGCCAGCAGCTTAGACCCGGAGGGACTAGCGGTTACAAGCTCCTACAATGAGCAGTTCTTC.

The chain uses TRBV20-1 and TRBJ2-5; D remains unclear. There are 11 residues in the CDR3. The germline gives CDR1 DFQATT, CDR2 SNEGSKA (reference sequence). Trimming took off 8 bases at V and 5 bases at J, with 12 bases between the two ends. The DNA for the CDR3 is TGCAGTCCGGGTCTCGGGGAGACCCAGTACTTC. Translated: CSPGLGETQYF.